This entry lists 19 T cell receptor beta chains sequenced from one sample in a study of blood T cell repertoires in COVID-19. Generated by immunoSEQ multiplex PCR, the TCRdb table keeps only in-frame clones and is missing some. The sample consists of some 250,000 clones, approximately 86% of them appearing once. Sequences were obtained from peripheral blood. The receptors come from a woman aged 70 to 79 with active or convalescent COVID-19.

This clone was recorded once. This chain uses TRBV11-2 with TRBJ1-2; 9 nucleotides match TRBD1. Germline CDR1 SGHAT, CDR2 FQNNGV. Trimming took 1 base from V and 3 from J; bases not matched to a gene: 3. The CDR3 is made up of 15 amino acids. CDR3 nucleotides: TGTGCCAGCAGCTTAGGGAGGACAGGGGACTATGGCTACACCTTC. Amino acids: CASSLGRTGDYGYTF.

The V gene is TRBV6-2 or TRBV6-3, the J gene TRBJ2-1; D possibly corresponds to TRBD2 (5 bases). The CDR3 covers 16 residues. The V gene's germline CDR1 is MNHEY and CDR2 SVGEGT. V lost 3 bases and J lost 7, with 19 bases in between. CDR3 sequence reads: CASSYVGLRSGNEQFF. Written as DNA, the CDR3 is TGTGCCAGCAGTTATGTAGGACTCCGCTCCGGTAATGAGCAGTTCTTC.

This clone was seen more than once but under ten times. The chain joins TRBV2 to TRBJ2-7; no clear D. Germline CDR1 and CDR2: SNHLY and FYNNEI. The V and J ends lost 7 bases and 6 bases respectively, with 10 bases between them. This CDR3 comprises 11 residues. The CDR3 reads CASTSTFEQYF. DNA of the CDR3: TGTGCCAGCACCTCCACTTTCGAGCAGTACTTC.

As regards this clone: At one of its ends the junction is not consistent with the germline gene, which may arise from a read error. The chain has TRBV25-1 and TRBJ1-2, with 9 bases that match TRBD1. Germline loops: CDR1 MGHDK, CDR2 SYGVNS. The CDR3 is 15 residues long. CDR3 bases: TGTGCCAGCAGTGAGCCCCCGGGACAGGGTTTCAGGTCGTTCTTC. Its translation is CASSEPPGQGFRSFF.

CDR3 DNA sequence: TGCGCCAGCAGCTTCGGGACAGGCGATGGCTACACCTTC. This gives the protein CASSFGTGDGYTF. This rearrangement joins TRBV5-1 to TRBJ1-2, with TRBD1 matching over 8 bases. This CDR3 region has 13 residues. Germline V CDR1 and CDR2: SGHRS, YFSETQ. After removal of 2 bases from V and 6 bases from J, the junction contained 3 bases not matched to a gene.

To note about this clone: Other DNA sequences in the same sample also yield this CDR3. The V gene is TRBV7-9, the J gene TRBJ2-5; D is perhaps TRBD2 (6 bases). V lost 5 bases and J 4 bases, leaving 11 bases between the germline ends. Looked up from germline, CDR1 is SEHNR and CDR2 is FQNEAQ (reference sequence). The length of the CDR3 is 13 residues. The CDR3 is CASSLGLRETQYF. The DNA of the CDR3 is TGTGCCAGCAGCCTGGGACTTCGAGAGACCCAGTACTTC.

The rearrangement links TRBV5-6 to TRBJ1-5, with unresolved D. Trimming cost V 1 base and J 0 bases, with 8 bases left between them. Germline assignment: CDR1 SGHDT and CDR2 YYEEEE. The CDR3 spans 15 residues. Here the CDR3 DNA reads TGTGCCAGCAGCTTGAAGGGAGGTAGCAATCAGCCCCAGCATTTT. Protein sequence: CASSLKGGSNQPQHF.

The chain employs TRBV12-5 and TRBJ1-2, with D perhaps TRBD1 (5 bases). Trimming removed 0 bases from V and 5 bases from J, with 10 bases in between. The CDR3 sequence is 14 residues long. Germline V gene sequence: CDR1 LGHNT, CDR2 FRNRAP. In nucleotides, the CDR3 is TGTGCTAGTGGTTTGGTGGGGGAGGTATATGGCTACACCTTC. It encodes CASGLVGEVYGYTF.

The chain carries TRBV11-3 and TRBJ1-1, with unresolved D. The CDR3 runs 14 residues. With 4 bases removed from V and 4 bases from J, the gap between germline ends came to 13 bases. Germline V gene lookup returns CDR1 SGHNT and CDR2 YENEEA. The CDR3 nucleotides read TGTGCCAGCAGCTCCCGGGAGGGTATCACTGAAGCTTTCTTT. Protein product: CASSSREGITEAFF.

The chain has TRBV3-1 (or the pseudogene TRBV3-2) and TRBJ2-3, with D perhaps TRBD2 (7 bases). Trimming took off 0 bases at V and 4 bases at J, with 14 bases between the two ends. Germline values: CDR1 LGHDT, CDR2 YNNKEL (reference sequence). This CDR3 has 16 amino acids. The chain's CDR3 is CASSQDLAGAADTQYF. The CDR3 DNA reads as TGTGCCAGCAGCCAAGATCTGGCGGGGGCCGCAGATACGCAGTATTTT.

The CDR3 region is CASSVDGGLRYEQYF. CDR3 DNA: TGTGCCAGCAGCGTAGACGGGGGGCTTCGCTACGAGCAGTACTTC. The chain couples TRBV9 to TRBJ2-7, with D maybe TRBD2 (7 bases). Germline values: CDR1 SGDLS, CDR2 YYNGEE. Trimming stripped 0 bases from V and 3 bases from J, with 13 bases between. The CDR3 length is 15 residues.

The chain combines TRBV29-1 with TRBJ1-5; TRBD1 agrees at 7 bases. The germline V gene has CDR1 SQVTM and CDR2 ANQGSEA. The CDR3 length is 13 residues. The V segment lost 6 bases and the J segment 3 bases; nucleotides outside the gene matches: 5. CDR3 coding DNA: TGCAGCGTCTCAGGGGGGAACAATCAGCCCCAGCATTTT. It is translated as CSVSGGNNQPQHF.

This chain links TRBV7-2 with TRBJ2-1; no definite D call. CDR1 is SGHTA, CDR2 FQGNSA, per germline. With 3 bases removed from V and 6 bases from J, the gap between germline ends came to 6 bases. The CDR3 is 12 residues long. CDR3 in DNA: TGTGCCAGCAGCTTCCCCCGCAATGAGCAGTTCTTC. Translating gives CASSFPRNEQFF.

The sample holds a few counts of this clone. The chain employs TRBV3-1 (or the pseudogene TRBV3-2) and TRBJ1-1, with D unclear. Germline V gene sequence: CDR1 LGHDT, CDR2 YNNKEL (reference sequence). There are 14 residues in the CDR3. V gave up 0 bases and J gave up 5 bases, with 10 bases separating them. CDR3 sequence reads: CASSQENSRTEAFF. The CDR3 DNA reads as TGTGCCAGCAGCCAAGAAAACAGCCGGACTGAAGCTTTCTTT.

The rearrangement uses TRBV18 and TRBJ2-7; TRBD1 aligns across 8 bases. The CDR3 is 15 amino acids. V lost 6 bases and J lost 3; bases outside the gene matches: 10. Looked up from germline, CDR1 is KGHSH and CDR2 is LQKENI. Here the CDR3 reads CASSPGQDKGYEQYF. In nucleotides, the CDR3 is TGTGCCAGCTCGCCGGGACAGGACAAGGGCTACGAGCAGTACTTC.

The rearrangement links TRBV7-2 to TRBJ1-5; D not certain. V was cut by 2 bases and J by 3 bases, with 5 bases left in between. The CDR3 extends over 13 amino acids. Per the germline V gene, CDR1 is SGHTA and CDR2 is FQGNSA. CDR3 protein: CASSLRANQPQHF. Here the CDR3 DNA reads TGTGCCAGCAGCTTACGCGCCAATCAGCCCCAGCATTTT. Full variable domain (rest looked up from reference TRBV7-2 and TRBJ1-5): GAGVSQSPSNKVTEKGKDVELRCDPISGHTALYWYRQSLGQGLEFLIYFQGNSAPDKSGLPSDRFSAERTGGSVSTLTIQRTQQEDSAVYLCASSLRANQPQHFGDGTRLSIL.

V usage is TRBV7-2 and J usage is TRBJ1-3; D is unresolved. The CDR3 has 15 residues. CDR1 is SGHTA and CDR2 is FQGNSA in the germline V gene. Trimming pared 5 bases from V and 0 bases from J, leaving 11 bases between. The CDR3 nucleotides are TGTGCCAGCAGCATGCTACCCGGCTCTGGAAACACCATATATTTT. It is translated as CASSMLPGSGNTIYF. The full variable domain, rest sourced from reference TRBV7-2 and TRBJ1-3, is GAGVSQSPSNKVTEKGKDVELRCDPISGHTALYWYRQSLGQGLEFLIYFQGNSAPDKSGLPSDRFSAERTGGSVSTLTIQRTQQEDSAVYLCASSMLPGSGNTIYFGEGSWLTVV.

The gene calls are TRBV6-5 and TRBJ1-1; D is undetermined. CDR1 and CDR2 (germline): MNHEY, SVGAGI. The length of the CDR3 is 13 residues. V lost 1 base and J lost 5, with 8 bases in between. As DNA, the CDR3 is TGTGCCAGCAGTTACTTTGGAGGGACTGAAGCTTTCTTT. It encodes CASSYFGGTEAFF.

This rearrangement joins TRBV9 to TRBJ1-1; D call uncertain. Germline V gene data show CDR1 as SGDLS and CDR2 as YYNGEE. The CDR3 is 14 amino acids. V was shortened by 4 bases and J by 0 bases, with 10 bases between the two germline ends. The DNA for the CDR3 is TGTGCCAGCAGCCCTTCAGCGTTGAACACTGAAGCTTTCTTT. It encodes CASSPSALNTEAFF.